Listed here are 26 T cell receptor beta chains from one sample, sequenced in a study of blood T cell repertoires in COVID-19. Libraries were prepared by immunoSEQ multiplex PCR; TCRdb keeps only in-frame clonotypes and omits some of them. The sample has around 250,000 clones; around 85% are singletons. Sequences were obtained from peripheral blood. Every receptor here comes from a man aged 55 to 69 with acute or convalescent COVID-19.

CDR3 DNA: TGCAGCGCCAGGGACAGTGGGGACTACGAGCAGTACTTC. This codes for CSARDSGDYEQYF. The genes are TRBV29-1 and TRBJ2-7; 7 bases map to TRBD1. The V gene end was trimmed by 7 bases and the J gene end by 3 bases; junction bases not matched to a gene: 9. The CDR3 spans 13 residues. Germline CDR1 and CDR2: SQVTM and ANQGSEA.

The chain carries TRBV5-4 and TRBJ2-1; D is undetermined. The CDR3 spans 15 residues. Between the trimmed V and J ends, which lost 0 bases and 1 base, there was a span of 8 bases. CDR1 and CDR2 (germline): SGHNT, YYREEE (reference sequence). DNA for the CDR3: TGTGCCAGCAGCTTGGATATTTCGTCCTACAATGAGCAGTTCTTC. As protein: CASSLDISSYNEQFF.

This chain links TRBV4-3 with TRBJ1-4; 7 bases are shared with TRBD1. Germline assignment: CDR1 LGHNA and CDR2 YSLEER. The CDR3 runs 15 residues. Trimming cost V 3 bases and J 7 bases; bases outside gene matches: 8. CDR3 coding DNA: TGCGCCAGCAGCCAGGGCAACAGGGGCGGTGAAAAACTGTTTTTT. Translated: CASSQGNRGGEKLFF.

The DNA of the CDR3 is TGTGCCAGCAGCCCTCGCACCGTGACTCACTCCTACAATGAGCAGTTCTTC. Amino acids: CASSPRTVTHSYNEQFF. This chain connects TRBV9 to TRBJ2-1; D gene unclear. The CDR3 has 17 amino acids. The V end was cut by 4 bases, the J end by 0 bases, with 17 bases between. Germline CDR1 and CDR2: SGDLS and YYNGEE. Full variable domain (outside the CDR3, taken from reference TRBV9 and TRBJ2-1): DSGVTQTPKHLITATGQRVTLRCSPRSGDLSVYWYQQSLDQGLQFLIQYYNGEERAKGNILERFSAQQFPDLHSELNLSSLELGDSALYFCASSPRTVTHSYNEQFFGPGTRLTVL.

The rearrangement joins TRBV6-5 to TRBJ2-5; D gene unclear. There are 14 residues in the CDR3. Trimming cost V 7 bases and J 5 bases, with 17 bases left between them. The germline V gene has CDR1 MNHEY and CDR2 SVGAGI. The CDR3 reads CASTVTELGETQYF. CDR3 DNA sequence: TGTGCCAGCACCGTGACGGAGCTGGGTGAGACCCAGTACTTC.

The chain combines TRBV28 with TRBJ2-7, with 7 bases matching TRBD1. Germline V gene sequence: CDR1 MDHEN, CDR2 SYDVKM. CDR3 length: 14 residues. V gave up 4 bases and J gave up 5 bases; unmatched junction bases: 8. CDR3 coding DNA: TGTGCCAGCAGTTCCCCCACAGGGGTAAACGAGCAGTACTTC. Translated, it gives CASSSPTGVNEQYF. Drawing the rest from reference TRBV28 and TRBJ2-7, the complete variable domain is DVKVTQSSRYLVKRTGEKVFLECVQDMDHENMFWYRQDPGLGLRLIYFSYDVKMKEKGDIPEGYSVSREKKERFSLILESASTNQTSMYLCASSSPTGVNEQYFGPGTRLTVT.

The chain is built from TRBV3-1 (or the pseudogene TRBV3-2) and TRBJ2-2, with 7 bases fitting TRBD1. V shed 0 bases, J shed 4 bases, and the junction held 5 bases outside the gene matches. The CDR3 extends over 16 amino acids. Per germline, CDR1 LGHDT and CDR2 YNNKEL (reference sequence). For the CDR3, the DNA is TGTGCCAGCAGCCAAGATCCGGGACAGATCACCGGGGAGCTGTTTTTT. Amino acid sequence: CASSQDPGQITGELFF.

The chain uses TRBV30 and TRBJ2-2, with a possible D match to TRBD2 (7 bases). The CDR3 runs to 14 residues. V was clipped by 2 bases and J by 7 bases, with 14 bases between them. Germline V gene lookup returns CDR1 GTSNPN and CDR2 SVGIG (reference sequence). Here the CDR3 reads CAWSTLGGHGELFF. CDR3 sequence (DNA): TGTGCCTGGAGTACACTGGGGGGGCACGGGGAGCTGTTTTTT.

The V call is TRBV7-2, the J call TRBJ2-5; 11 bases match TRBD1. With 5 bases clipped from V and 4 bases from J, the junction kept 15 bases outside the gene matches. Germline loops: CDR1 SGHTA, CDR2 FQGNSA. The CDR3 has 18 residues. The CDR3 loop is CASSPFRSDRGPRETQYF. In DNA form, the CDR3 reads TGTGCCAGCAGCCCCTTTAGGTCGGACAGGGGGCCACGAGAGACCCAGTACTTC.

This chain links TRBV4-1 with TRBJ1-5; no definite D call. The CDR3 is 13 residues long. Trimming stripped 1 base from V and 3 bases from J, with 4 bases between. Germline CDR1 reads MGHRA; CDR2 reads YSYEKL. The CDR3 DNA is TGCGCCAGCAGCCAAGGTTACAATCAGCCCCAGCATTTT. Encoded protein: CASSQGYNQPQHF.

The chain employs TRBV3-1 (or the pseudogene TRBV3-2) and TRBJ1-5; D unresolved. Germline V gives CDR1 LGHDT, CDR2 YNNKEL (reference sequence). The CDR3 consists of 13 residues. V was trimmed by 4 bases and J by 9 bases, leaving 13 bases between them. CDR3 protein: CASSRGNGRPQHF. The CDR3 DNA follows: TGTGCCAGCAGCCGAGGGAACGGGAGGCCCCAGCATTTT.

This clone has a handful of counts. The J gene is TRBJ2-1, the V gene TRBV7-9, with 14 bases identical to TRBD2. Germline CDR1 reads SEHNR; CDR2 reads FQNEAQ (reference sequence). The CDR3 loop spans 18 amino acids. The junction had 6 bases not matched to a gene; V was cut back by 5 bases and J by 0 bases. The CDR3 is CASSGLAGGPSSYNEQFF. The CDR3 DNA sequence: TGTGCCAGCAGCGGACTAGCGGGAGGCCCTAGCTCCTACAATGAGCAGTTCTTC. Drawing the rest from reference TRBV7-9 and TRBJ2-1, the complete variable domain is DTGVSQNPRHKITKRGQNVTFRCDPISEHNRLYWYRQTLGQGPEFLTYFQNEAQLEKSRLLSDRFSAERPKGSFSTLEIQRTEQGDSAMYLCASSGLAGGPSSYNEQFFGPGTRLTVL.

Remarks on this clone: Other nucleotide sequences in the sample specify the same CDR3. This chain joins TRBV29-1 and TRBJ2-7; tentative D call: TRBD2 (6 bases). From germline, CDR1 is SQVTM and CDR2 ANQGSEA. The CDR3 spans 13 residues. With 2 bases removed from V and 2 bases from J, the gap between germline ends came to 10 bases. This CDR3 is CSVELTGAYEQYF. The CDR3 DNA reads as TGCAGCGTTGAATTGACGGGGGCCTACGAGCAGTACTTC.

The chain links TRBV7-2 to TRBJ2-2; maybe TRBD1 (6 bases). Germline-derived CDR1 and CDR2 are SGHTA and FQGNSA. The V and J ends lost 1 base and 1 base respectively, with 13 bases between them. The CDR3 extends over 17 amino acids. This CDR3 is CASSLVGAIQNTGELFF. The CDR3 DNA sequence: TGTGCCAGCAGCTTAGTGGGGGCGATACAGAACACCGGGGAGCTGTTTTTT.

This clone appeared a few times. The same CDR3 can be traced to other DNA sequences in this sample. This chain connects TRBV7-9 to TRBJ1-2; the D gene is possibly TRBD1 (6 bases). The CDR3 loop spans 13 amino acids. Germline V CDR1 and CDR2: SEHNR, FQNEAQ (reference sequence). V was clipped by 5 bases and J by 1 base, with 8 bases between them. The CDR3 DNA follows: TGTGCCAGCAGCCCGGACAGTAACTATGGCTACACCTTC. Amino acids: CASSPDSNYGYTF.

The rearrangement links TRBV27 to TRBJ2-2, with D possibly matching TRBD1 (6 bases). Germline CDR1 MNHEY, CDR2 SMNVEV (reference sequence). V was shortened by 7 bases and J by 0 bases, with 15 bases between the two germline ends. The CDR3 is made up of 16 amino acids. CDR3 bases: TGTGCCAGCAAGGGACATACACGCGCGAACACCGGGGAGCTGTTTTTT. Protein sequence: CASKGHTRANTGELFF.

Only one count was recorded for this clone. Written as DNA, the CDR3 is TGCAGCGGCCAAGACAGGGACCTCATGAACACTGAAGCTTTCTTT. Its translation is CSGQDRDLMNTEAFF. The J gene is TRBJ1-1, the V gene TRBV29-1; TRBD1 matches 7 bases. Germline V gene data show CDR1 as SQVTM and CDR2 as ANQGSEA. V lost 7 bases to trimming and J lost 0 bases; unmatched junction nucleotides: 11. The CDR3 spans 15 residues.

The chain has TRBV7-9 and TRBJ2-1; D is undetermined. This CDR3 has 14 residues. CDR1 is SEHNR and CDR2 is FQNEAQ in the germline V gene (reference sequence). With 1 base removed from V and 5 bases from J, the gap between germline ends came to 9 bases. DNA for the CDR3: TGTGCCAGCAGCTTAGAGAGTCGCCACAATGAGCAGTTCTTC. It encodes CASSLESRHNEQFF.

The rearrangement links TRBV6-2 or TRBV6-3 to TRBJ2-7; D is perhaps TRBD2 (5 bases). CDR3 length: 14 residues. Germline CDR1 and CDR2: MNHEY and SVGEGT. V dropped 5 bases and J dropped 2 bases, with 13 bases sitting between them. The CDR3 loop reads CASSRSSGTYEQYF. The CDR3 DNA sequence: TGTGCCAGCAGTCGATCTTCCGGGACCTACGAGCAGTACTTC.

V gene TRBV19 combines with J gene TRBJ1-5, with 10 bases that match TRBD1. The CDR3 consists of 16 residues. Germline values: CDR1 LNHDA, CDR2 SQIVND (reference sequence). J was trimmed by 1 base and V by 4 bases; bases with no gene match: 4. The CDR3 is CASSNRQGASNQPQHF. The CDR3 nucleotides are TGTGCCAGTAGTAACCGACAGGGGGCGAGCAATCAGCCCCAGCATTTT.

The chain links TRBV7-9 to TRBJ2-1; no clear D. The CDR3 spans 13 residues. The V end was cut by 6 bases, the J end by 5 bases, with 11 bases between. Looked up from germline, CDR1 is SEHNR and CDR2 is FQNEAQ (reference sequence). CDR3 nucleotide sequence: TGTGCCAGCAGTCCGAACCGGGACAATGAGCAGTTCTTC. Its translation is CASSPNRDNEQFF.

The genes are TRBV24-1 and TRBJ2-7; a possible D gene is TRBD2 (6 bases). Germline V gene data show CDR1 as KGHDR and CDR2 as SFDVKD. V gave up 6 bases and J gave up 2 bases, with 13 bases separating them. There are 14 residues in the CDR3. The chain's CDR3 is CATSPGSNPYEQYF. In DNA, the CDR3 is TGTGCCACCAGTCCCGGGAGTAACCCCTACGAGCAGTACTTC.

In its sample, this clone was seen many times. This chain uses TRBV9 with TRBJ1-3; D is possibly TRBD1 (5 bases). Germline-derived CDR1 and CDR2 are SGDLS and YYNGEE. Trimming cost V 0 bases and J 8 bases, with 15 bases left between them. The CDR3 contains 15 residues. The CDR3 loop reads CASSVGTRDYHTIYF. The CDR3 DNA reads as TGTGCCAGCAGCGTAGGGACAAGGGACTACCACACCATATATTTT. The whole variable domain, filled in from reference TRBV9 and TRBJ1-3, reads DSGVTQTPKHLITATGQRVTLRCSPRSGDLSVYWYQQSLDQGLQFLIQYYNGEERAKGNILERFSAQQFPDLHSELNLSSLELGDSALYFCASSVGTRDYHTIYFGEGSWLTVV.

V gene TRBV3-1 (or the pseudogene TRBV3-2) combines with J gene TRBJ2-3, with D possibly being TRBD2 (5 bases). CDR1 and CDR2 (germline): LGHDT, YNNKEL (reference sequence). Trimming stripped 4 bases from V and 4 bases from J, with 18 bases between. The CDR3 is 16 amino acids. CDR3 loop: CASSPGVAQTADTQYF. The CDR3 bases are TGTGCCAGCAGCCCCGGGGTAGCTCAGACGGCAGATACGCAGTATTTT.

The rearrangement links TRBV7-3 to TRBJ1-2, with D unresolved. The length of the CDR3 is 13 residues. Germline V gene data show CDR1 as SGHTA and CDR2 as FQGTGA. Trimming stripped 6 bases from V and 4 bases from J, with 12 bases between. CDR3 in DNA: TGTGCCAGCAGTCTTCCCGGGAGCTATGGCTACACCTTC. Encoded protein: CASSLPGSYGYTF.

CDR3 bases: TGTGCCAGCAGTTCACCTCCCGGGACTAGCGGGGGACCCACAGATACGCAGTATTTT. Protein: CASSSPPGTSGGPTDTQYF. V and J are TRBV28 and TRBJ2-3; 14 bases line up with TRBD2. V lost 4 bases, J lost 2 bases, and 11 bases stayed unmatched. The CDR3 consists of 19 residues. From germline, CDR1 is MDHEN and CDR2 SYDVKM.